These T cell receptor beta chains were read from a single sample in a study of blood T cell repertoires in COVID-19. Here immunoSEQ multiplex PCR was the method, and the copy in TCRdb shows in-frame clones only, minus some. The sample yields 200,000 to 300,000 clones, 75% to 85% seen once. Sequenced sample: peripheral blood. Receptor source: a woman aged 80 or over with COVID-19, enrolled during active disease. The CDR3 runs from the conserved cysteine through the conserved F or W. A D gene is named only where the DNA matches it firmly. Expanded clones are given a class, and other clones once, few, many or no size at all.

len	v_gene	j_gene	abundance	d_gene	CDR3nt	CDR3aa
17	TRBV28	TRBJ1-6	NA	TRBD1	TGTGCCAGCAGTTCCGGGACAGGAGTTCCCCCGAATTCACCCCTCCACTTT	CASSSGTGVPPNSPLHF
15	TRBV2	TRBJ2-7	many	NA	TGTGCCAGCAGTGAAGCCCGCGGCAGCACCTACGAGCAGTACTTC	CASSEARGSTYEQYF
12	TRBV10-3	TRBJ2-7	NA	TRBD2	TGTGCCACTTCCGGGACTAGCTTCGAGCAGTACTTC	CATSGTSFEQYF
14	TRBV24-1	TRBJ2-5	NA	NA	TGTGCCACCAGTGCCCCCGATAGTCGGGAGACCCAGTACTTC	CATSAPDSRETQYF
12	TRBV25-1	TRBJ1-2	NA	NA	TGTGCCAGCAGTGGCGGACTGTATGGCTACACCTTC	CASSGGLYGYTF
17	TRBV12-5	TRBJ2-1	NA	TRBD2	TGTGCTAGTGGTTTGGACGCTCAGCGGGGGGATTACAATGAGCAGTTCTTC	CASGLDAQRGDYNEQFF
12	TRBV30	TRBJ1-5	few	NA	TGTGCCTGGAAGAGGGGAGCGGGGCCCCAGCATTTT	CAWKRGAGPQHF
12	TRBV24-1	TRBJ1-2	few	TRBD1	TGTGCCACGCATGACAGGGCGGGTGGCTACACCTTC	CATHDRAGGYTF
14	TRBV6-5	TRBJ2-6	NA	NA	TGTGCCAGCAGCCCCCGTCGGGGGGCCAACGTCCTGACTTTC	CASSPRRGANVLTF
16	TRBV5-6	TRBJ2-4	NA	TRBD2	TGTGCCAGCAGCGCACTAGCGGGGGGGCCTGAGAACATTCAGTACTTC	CASSALAGGPENIQYF
13	TRBV7-2	TRBJ2-7	NA	TRBD2	TGTGCCAGCAGCTTAGGGGGGGGGTACGAGCAGTACTTC	CASSLGGGYEQYF
13	TRBV6-2/TRBV6-3	TRBJ1-6	NA	TRBD1	TGTGCCAGCAGCTGGGACAGCCATTCACCCCTCCACTTT	CASSWDSHSPLHF
16	TRBV5-1	TRBJ1-3	NA	NA	TGCGCCAGCAGCTGGAACCTCAGAGGAGGGAGAAACACCATATATTTT	CASSWNLRGGRNTIYF
13	TRBV27	TRBJ2-1	NA	NA	TGTGCCTGCTCCAGGCAGGGGATGGGTGAGCAGTTCTTC	CACSRQGMGEQFF
12	TRBV7-9	TRBJ1-2	NA	TRBD1	TGTGCCAGCAGCGCCCGACAGGGTGGCTACACCTTC	CASSARQGGYTF